These 21 T cell receptor beta chains originate from one sample sequenced in a study of blood T cell repertoires in COVID-19 (dated by TCRdb to between 2020 and 2021). To prepare the library, the immunoSEQ multiplex PCR assay was applied. TCRdb holds this immuneACCESS table with in-frame rearrangements only. Some clones are missing; in checked studies, unresolved V genes explain under half, and the rest has no known cause. In all, the sample holds approximately 300,000 clones, and 89% of those were seen once. The top ten clones comprise around 6% of the sample. The sample taken for sequencing was peripheral blood. The receptors originated from a man aged 18 to 35 who had recovered from COVID-19.

The gene calls are TRBV7-2 and TRBJ2-1; possibly TRBD1 for D (5 bases). The CDR3 covers 16 residues. The germline V gene encodes CDR1 SGHTA and CDR2 FQGNSA. Trimming removed 0 bases from V and 14 bases from J, with 23 bases in between. The CDR3 is CASSLAQQGSQGLKFF. CDR3 DNA: TGTGCCAGCAGCTTAGCGCAGCAGGGCTCTCAAGGTCTTAAGTTCTTC.

The chain employs TRBV6-5 and TRBJ1-1, with D perhaps matching TRBD1 (6 bases). Germline values: CDR1 MNHEY, CDR2 SVGAGI. The germline V and J ends were trimmed by 2 bases and 8 bases, with 15 bases remaining between them. CDR3 length: 14 amino acids. CDR3 nucleotide sequence: TGTGCCAGCAGTTACCAACAGGGCGCGAGCGAAGCTTTCTTT. Translated: CASSYQQGASEAFF.

The gene calls are TRBV13 and TRBJ2-3; 9 positions agree with TRBD2. This CDR3 comprises 16 residues. The germline V gene encodes CDR1 PRHDT and CDR2 FYEKMQ (reference sequence). The V gene end was trimmed by 5 bases and the J gene end by 5 bases; junction bases not matched to a gene: 11. CDR3 nucleotide sequence: TGTGCCAGCAGCGCCGCAGCGGGAGGTAATGGAGATACGCAGTATTTT. The encoded protein is CASSAAAGGNGDTQYF.

V gene TRBV6-1 combines with J gene TRBJ2-1; D is perhaps TRBD1 (5 bases). The germline V gene encodes CDR1 MNHNS and CDR2 SASEGT. V gave up 3 bases and J gave up 4 bases, with 7 bases separating them. CDR3 length equals 13 residues. CDR3 residues: CASSENRYNEQFF. DNA of the CDR3: TGTGCCAGCAGTGAGAACAGGTACAATGAGCAGTTCTTC.

The rearrangement uses TRBV27 and TRBJ2-7, with a weak D call TRBD1 (6 bases). Trimming removed 7 bases from V and 6 bases from J, with 16 bases in between. This CDR3 has 13 amino acids. CDR1 is MNHEY and CDR2 is SMNVEV in the germline V gene (reference sequence). The CDR3 is CASIGQGFTEQYF. DNA for the CDR3: TGTGCCAGCATCGGTCAGGGGTTCACCGAGCAGTACTTC.

This rearrangement joins TRBV5-4 to TRBJ1-1; D is perhaps TRBD1 (5 bases). CDR3 length: 14 amino acids. The germline CDR1 and CDR2 sequences are SGHNT and YYREEE (reference sequence). Trimming shortened V by 4 bases and J by 1 base, and 11 bases separated the two germline ends. The CDR3 DNA reads TGTGCCAGCAGCCGCCGGGACTGGAACACTGAAGCTTTCTTT. It is translated as CASSRRDWNTEAFF.

This clone was seen once. The chain carries TRBV6-5 and TRBJ2-2; the D gene is possibly TRBD1 (5 bases). The V gene's germline CDR1 is MNHEY and CDR2 SVGAGI. Trimming took off 7 bases at V and 7 bases at J, with 13 bases between the two ends. There are 13 residues in the CDR3. The CDR3 bases are TGTGCCAGCAAGCAGGGATGGGTCGGGGAGCTGTTTTTT. It is translated as CASKQGWVGELFF.

The gene calls are TRBV3-1 (or the pseudogene TRBV3-2) and TRBJ1-4, with a possible D match to TRBD1 (6 bases). Per germline, CDR1 LGHDT and CDR2 YNNKEL (reference sequence). The V gene lost 4 bases and the J gene lost 11 bases, with 14 bases spanning the gap. The CDR3 covers 13 residues. The CDR3 loop is CASSLKGGAKLFF. The CDR3 DNA is TGTGCCAGCAGCCTGAAAGGGGGGGCCAAACTGTTTTTT.

The chain has TRBV6-5 and TRBJ2-7, with 7 nucleotides matching TRBD2. This CDR3 spans 11 amino acids. J gave up 6 bases and V 11 bases, and 7 bases lay outside the gene matches. Germline CDR1 reads MNHEY; CDR2 reads SVGAGI. CDR3 loop: CASQRGSEQYF. For the CDR3, the DNA is TGTGCCTCCCAGCGGGGCAGCGAGCAGTACTTC.

The chain joins TRBV5-4 to TRBJ2-4; 11 nucleotides agree with TRBD2. The length of the CDR3 is 20 residues. Trimming removed 4 bases from V and 0 bases from J; junction bases left unmatched: 15. Germline CDR1 reads SGHNT; CDR2 reads YYREEE (reference sequence). The CDR3 here is CASSPGTSGLITLAKNIQYF. The CDR3 DNA follows: TGTGCCAGCAGCCCGGGGACTAGCGGCCTCATCACCCTAGCCAAAAACATTCAGTACTTC. The full variable domain, its missing parts supplied by reference TRBV5-4 and TRBJ2-4, is ETGVTQSPTHLIKTRGQQVTLRCSSQSGHNTVSWYQQALGQGPQFIFQYYREEENGRGNFPPRFSGLQFPNYSSELNVNALELDDSALYLCASSPGTSGLITLAKNIQYFGAGTRLSVL.

The gene calls are TRBV30 and TRBJ2-7; 7 bases map to TRBD2. V was clipped by 4 bases and J by 0 bases; unmatched bases: 3. The CDR3 covers 13 residues. The germline gives CDR1 GTSNPN, CDR2 SVGIG (reference sequence). The CDR3 DNA is TGTGCCTGGACTAGCGGAGACTCCTACGAGCAGTACTTC. As protein: CAWTSGDSYEQYF.

The chain combines TRBV5-4 with TRBJ2-1, with 10 bases that match TRBD1. Losses at the gene ends were 1 base for V and 2 bases for J; bases not matched to a gene: 3. Germline lookup yields CDR1 SGHNT and CDR2 YYREEE (reference sequence). The CDR3 spans 16 residues. The CDR3 DNA reads as TGTGCCAGCAGCTTGCGGACAGGGGGTACCTACAATGAGCAGTTCTTC. This encodes CASSLRTGGTYNEQFF.

The chain is built from TRBV12-3 or TRBV12-4 and TRBJ1-1, with D perhaps TRBD1 (5 bases). There are 13 residues in the CDR3. Trimming removed 6 bases from V and 6 bases from J, with 14 bases in between. The CDR3 reads CASSRWGEAEAFF. DNA of the CDR3: TGTGCCAGCAGCCGCTGGGGGGAGGCTGAAGCTTTCTTT.

This clone was observed a few times. Other DNA sequences within the sample encode an identical CDR3. V gene TRBV5-1 combines with J gene TRBJ1-3; no definite D call. The CDR3 has 15 residues. Trimming shortened V by 4 bases and J by 0 bases, and 11 bases separated the two germline ends. From germline, CDR1 is SGHRS and CDR2 YFSETQ. The CDR3 sequence is CASSGGDSSGNTIYF. The DNA of the CDR3 is TGCGCCAGCAGCGGAGGAGATAGCTCTGGAAACACCATATATTTT.

This chain joins TRBV7-2 and TRBJ1-1; D is unclear. This CDR3 has 13 amino acids. V lost 1 base and J 5 bases, leaving 8 bases between the germline ends. CDR1 SGHTA and CDR2 FQGNSA come from the germline V gene. CDR3 region: CASSLVSGTEAFF. The CDR3 DNA is TGTGCCAGCAGCTTAGTATCGGGGACTGAAGCTTTCTTT.

This clone was recorded only once. The rearrangement uses TRBV27 and TRBJ2-3; TRBD2 agrees at 10 bases. Trimming at V came to 3 bases and at J to 1 base, leaving 13 bases not matched to a gene. CDR3 length equals 19 residues. CDR1 is MNHEY and CDR2 is SMNVEV in the germline V gene (reference sequence). The CDR3 reads CASSLSLAGTLYGTDTQYF. In DNA, the CDR3 is TGTGCCAGCAGTTTGTCACTAGCGGGGACACTCTACGGCACAGATACGCAGTATTTT.

The V and J genes are TRBV21-1 and TRBJ2-7; the table's D call, TRBD2, has no DNA check behind it. TRBV21-1 is a known pseudogene. The CDR3 is 14 residues long. The chain's CDR3 is CASPAGSSSYEQYF. As DNA, the CDR3 is TGTGCCAGTCCCGCGGGGTCAAGCTCCTACGAGCAGTACTTC.

The chain recombines TRBV27 with TRBJ2-7; 9 bases are a match to TRBD1. J was trimmed by 7 bases and V by 5 bases; bases with no gene match: 9. Germline CDR1 reads MNHEY; CDR2 reads SMNVEV (reference sequence). The length of the CDR3 is 14 residues. Written as DNA, the CDR3 is TGTGCCAGCAGTCCCGGGACAGGGTTTGGGGAGCAGTACTTC. Amino acids: CASSPGTGFGEQYF.

This chain connects TRBV7-9 to TRBJ1-1; D gene unclear. The V end lost 2 bases, the J end lost 7 bases, and 5 bases lay between the germline ends. Looked up from germline, CDR1 is SEHNR and CDR2 is FQNEAQ (reference sequence). The CDR3 is 11 amino acids. CDR3 nucleotides: TGTGCCAGCAGCTTAACAGATGAAGCTTTCTTT. It yields the protein CASSLTDEAFF.

This clone has just one count. J is TRBJ1-5 and V is TRBV2; 9 bases are a match to TRBD1. This CDR3 contains 16 residues. CDR1 and CDR2 from the germline V gene are SNHLY and FYNNEI. V gave up 4 bases and J gave up 3 bases; unmatched junction bases: 7. The CDR3 here is CASSAPGTGTNQPQHF. CDR3 sequence (DNA): TGTGCCAGCAGTGCTCCAGGGACAGGGACCAATCAGCCCCAGCATTTT. The whole variable domain, remainder taken from reference TRBV2 and TRBJ1-5, is EPEVTQTPSHQVTQMGQEVILRCVPISNHLYFYWYRQILGQKVEFLVSFYNNEISEKSEIFDDQFSVERPDGSNFTLKIRSTKLEDSAMYFCASSAPGTGTNQPQHFGDGTRLSIL.

V usage is TRBV27 and J usage is TRBJ2-1, with TRBD2 matching over 7 bases. Germline CDR1 is MNHEY and CDR2 is SMNVEV (reference sequence). The V gene end was trimmed by 6 bases and the J gene end by 4 bases; junction bases not matched to a gene: 15. The CDR3 sequence is 17 residues long. CDR3 nucleotide sequence: TGTGCCAGCAGCCCGCTATCGTGGGGGGGAGAATACAATGAGCAGTTCTTC. This gives the protein CASSPLSWGGEYNEQFF.